This TCR beta chain appears in the sequencing data of a study of CD8+ T cells in alopecia areata. Findings of the study overall: Lesional tissue from the scalp (especially in alopecia totalis/universalis) showed higher clonality than normal scalp.

As the sequencing template, cDNA was produced by extracting RNA and reverse transcribing it. The method was immunoSEQ multiplex PCR; TCRdb's version includes in-frame clones alone and lacks a portion of them. The table lists 120,000 or so clones, about 50% of them singletons. Worth noting for this clone: Antigen unknown.

The germline V and J ends were trimmed by 6 bases and 4 bases, with 15 bases remaining between them. Germline loops: CDR1 SQVTM, CDR2 ANQGSEA. The CDR3 is made up of 13 amino acids. This clonotype was obtained from a human donor with alopecia areata. The specimen was NKG2D-low CD8+ T cells sorted from blood. The rearrangement joins TRBV29-1 to TRBJ1-2; no firm D call. CDR3 nucleotide sequence: TGCAGCGTGGACTTTGGCAGCGGCTATGGCTACACCTTC. Encoded protein: CSVDFGSGYGYTF.